This TCR beta chain emerged from a study of cytomegalovirus exposure and HLA in healthy donors. The wider study: It was reported in a later analysis that the same platform had been used for the 120 validation repertoires as for the approximately 730 first-cohort repertoires.

General observations from the study: For most TCR sequences rarity was the rule, although some public TCRs occurred in many donors. Investigators reported around 150 TCR beta chains as tied to cytomegalovirus.

Points on this clone: The antigen is undetermined.

The repertoire was sequenced with immunoSEQ multiplex PCR; TCRdb's copy has only in-frame clones and lacks some. Among under 250,000 clones listed, about 88% were seen once. Trimming removed 7 bases at V and 6 bases at J, with 11 bases between. Germline V CDR1 and CDR2: DFQATT, SNEGSKA (reference sequence). This CDR3 is built from 11 residues. The source is a man in his late teens or twenties in good health and CMV-seropositive. The chain carries TRBV20-1 and TRBJ2-3; D is possibly TRBD2 (5 bases). Sample: PBMCs. This CDR3 is CSGGYLDTQYF. The CDR3 region has the DNA TGCAGTGGAGGGTACTTGGATACGCAGTATTTT.